The sample holds a few counts of the clone carrying this T cell receptor beta chain. Its target is unknown. PCR used 60 Vbeta primers and 13 Jbeta primers. Authors' data handling: Approximately 86 million unique TCR beta chains, roughly 11 million shared, were counted in a later analysis. TCRdb's copy holds only in-frame clones and misses some; the assay was immunoSEQ multiplex PCR. V and J calls and clone size are copied from that table; D and trimming were computed from the DNA. The sample yields some 120,000 clones, approximately 9.4% seen once. The sample originates from a study of cytomegalovirus exposure and HLA in healthy donors. The study's findings and limits: An observed cluster of highly shared sequence variants was recorded as a likely sequencing artifact. Rarity held for most TCR sequences, but there were some public TCRs that occurred in many donors.

Unrecorded immune exposure was likely among donors, who were nominally healthy when sampled. The germline V gene encodes CDR1 SEHNR and CDR2 FQNEAQ (reference sequence). V was pared by 3 bases and J by 5 bases, with 7 bases of the junction left unmatched. This CDR3 region has 16 residues. The chain is built from TRBV7-9 and TRBJ2-5; 12 positions agree with TRBD2. The clonotype originates from a man in his thirties or forties in good health and CMV-seronegative. The sequencing input was PBMCs. The CDR3 loop reads CASSLTSGRVWETQYF. CDR3 nucleotide sequence: TGTGCCAGCAGCTTGACTAGCGGGAGAGTTTGGGAGACCCAGTACTTC.